A selection of T cell receptor beta chains follows, all from one sample in a study of shared clonotypes between healthy human individuals. Generated by immunoSEQ multiplex PCR, the TCRdb table keeps only in-frame clones and is missing some. Here the sample spans under 1,900,000 clones, 98% being singletons. The sequencing input was naive CD4+ T cells sorted from blood. These receptors came from a man under 40 in good health. Both conserved end residues are part of each CDR3. D genes are given only for firm matches. Part of the rows lack a size; the others show once, few, many or a class for expanded clones.

size: -; J: TRBJ2-3; D: TRBD1; V: TRBV6-6; DNA: TGTGCCAGCAGGGCGGCTCGAGGGGGCGCAGATACGCAGTATTTT; CDR3: CASRAARGGADTQYF
size: -; J: TRBJ2-7; D: -; V: TRBV19; DNA: TGTGCCAGTAGTATTTGGGTCGGCAGCTCCTACGAGCAGTACTTC; CDR3: CASSIWVGSSYEQYF
size: -; J: TRBJ1-2; D: -; V: TRBV27; DNA: TGTGCCAGCAGTTTATCGGTAGGACGGTTCTATGGCTACACCTTC; CDR3: CASSLSVGRFYGYTF
size: -; J: TRBJ2-2; D: -; V: TRBV29-1; DNA: TGCAGCGTTGGCAGGCAGTACACCGGGGAGCTGTTTTTT; CDR3: CSVGRQYTGELFF
size: -; J: TRBJ2-2; D: -; V: TRBV28; DNA: TGTGCCAGCAGCCCAGGGGCCTCACCGGAGCTGTTTTTT; CDR3: CASSPGASPELFF
size: -; J: TRBJ1-1; D: -; V: TRBV6-1; DNA: TGTGCCAGCTTAGATAGGCCGCCGTACACTGAAGCTTTCTTT; CDR3: CASLDRPPYTEAFF
size: -; J: TRBJ1-5; D: -; V: TRBV7-4; DNA: TGTGCCAGCAACGTTCTCCCGCCCCGCAATCAGCCCCAGCATTTT; CDR3: CASNVLPPRNQPQHF
size: -; J: TRBJ2-3; D: -; V: TRBV15; DNA: TGTGCCACCAGCAGAGAATTGGCGGATTGGGGAGATACGCAGTATTTT; CDR3: CATSRELADWGDTQYF
size: -; J: TRBJ2-7; D: -; V: TRBV7-2; DNA: TGTGCCAGCAGCCGTCGGGACTCCTTCTCCTACGAGCAGTACTTC; CDR3: CASSRRDSFSYEQYF
size: -; J: TRBJ1-2; D: TRBD1; V: TRBV6-6; DNA: TGTGCCAGCAGTTTGACAGGGGGCTTGAACTATGGCTACACCTTC; CDR3: CASSLTGGLNYGYTF
size: -; J: TRBJ2-2; D: -; V: TRBV6-1; DNA: TGTGCCAGCATAGGGATACGGTCCGGGGAGCTGTTTTTT; CDR3: CASIGIRSGELFF
size: -; J: TRBJ2-3; D: -; V: TRBV18; DNA: TGTGCCAGCACAGCCTATATCGGGACAGATACGCAGTATTTT; CDR3: CASTAYIGTDTQYF
size: -; J: TRBJ2-7; D: -; V: TRBV5-5; DNA: TGTGCCAGCAGCTATGGGTCCCTACCCCACGAGCAGTACTTC; CDR3: CASSYGSLPHEQYF
size: -; J: TRBJ2-7; D: TRBD1; V: TRBV18; DNA: TGTGCCAGCTCACCGGGACAGGGGCCCTACGAGCAGTACTTC; CDR3: CASSPGQGPYEQYF
size: -; J: TRBJ2-7; D: -; V: TRBV6-1; DNA: TGTGCCAGCAGTGAAAACGTCGCGGGGCCTGGTTACGAGCAGTACTTC; CDR3: CASSENVAGPGYEQYF
size: -; J: TRBJ2-2; D: -; V: TRBV5-5; DNA: TGTGCCAGCTTTTTCGGCTACACCGGGGAGCTGTTTTTT; CDR3: CASFFGYTGELFF
size: -; J: TRBJ2-7; D: TRBD1; V: TRBV27; DNA: TGTGCCAGCAGTTTCCTGACAGGGGCCTACGAGCAGTACTTC; CDR3: CASSFLTGAYEQYF
size: once; J: TRBJ1-2; D: -; V: TRBV5-1; DNA: TGCGCCAGCAGCACCACAGGACACAACTATGGCTACACCTTC; CDR3: CASSTTGHNYGYTF
size: -; J: TRBJ2-7; D: TRBD1; V: TRBV10-3; DNA: TGTGCCATCGGAGGACAGGGGGCGGGCGAGCAGTACTTC; CDR3: CAIGGQGAGEQYF
size: -; J: TRBJ2-7; D: -; V: TRBV6-4; DNA: TGTGCCAGCAGTGACGAGGCCAGCTCCTACGAGCAGTACTTC; CDR3: CASSDEASSYEQYF
size: -; J: TRBJ1-1; D: -; V: TRBV6-1; DNA: TGTGCCAGCAGTGAATTTTCGGCGGCTGAAGCTTTCTTT; CDR3: CASSEFSAAEAFF
size: -; J: TRBJ2-3; D: TRBD2; V: TRBV2; DNA: TGTGCCAGCAGTGAGAGGCCTAGCGGGAGCACAGATACGCAGTATTTT; CDR3: CASSERPSGSTDTQYF
size: -; J: TRBJ2-7; D: -; V: TRBV7-9; DNA: TGTGCCAGCAGCGAGGGGTCGGTAGGGATAATCTACGAGCAGTACTTC; CDR3: CASSEGSVGIIYEQYF
size: once; J: TRBJ2-5; D: -; V: TRBV5-7; DNA: TGTGCCAGCAGCGGCACAGGAGTTAGAGAGACCCAGTACTTC; CDR3: CASSGTGVRETQYF
size: -; J: TRBJ2-1; D: TRBD2; V: TRBV11-2; DNA: TGTGCCAGCAGCTTAGAGCCCGGGACAAAACTAGCGGATGAGCAGTTCTTC; CDR3: CASSLEPGTKLADEQFF
size: -; J: TRBJ1-5; D: TRBD1; V: TRBV5-1; DNA: TGCGCCAGCAGCTTGACCCCTTCGGGACAGGGTGGTCGGCCCCAGCATTTT; CDR3: CASSLTPSGQGGRPQHF
size: -; J: TRBJ2-7; D: -; V: TRBV7-8; DNA: TGTGCCAGCAGCTTTGGAGCCTACGAGCAGTACTTC; CDR3: CASSFGAYEQYF
size: -; J: TRBJ2-2; D: -; V: TRBV18; DNA: TGTGCCAGCTCACCTTTCAGCCCCGGGACAACGAACACCGGGGAGCTGTTTTTT; CDR3: CASSPFSPGTTNTGELFF
size: -; J: TRBJ1-4; D: -; V: TRBV6-5; DNA: TGTGCCAGCAGGTTCGGAGGTGAAAAACTGTTTTTT; CDR3: CASRFGGEKLFF